The T cell receptor (beta chain) described here comes from a study of shared clonotypes between healthy human individuals. Regarding the study as a whole: Specimens sampled were limited to blood, with tissue repertoires likely differing. Sharing of clonotypes among donors was expected to vary with sequencing depth.

V lost 3 bases to trimming and J lost 0 bases, with 11 bases between them. The V gene's germline CDR1 is MDHEN and CDR2 SYDVKM. The CDR3 consists of 15 residues. There are many counts of this clone. Its antigen is undetermined. Assay: immunoSEQ multiplex PCR; the TCRdb copy retains only in-frame clones and omits some. The repertoire consists of about 700,000 clones, with approximately 79% occurring once and the leading ten covering approximately 1.7%. The rearrangement links TRBV28 to TRBJ2-5, with a weak D call TRBD2 (6 bases). The sample consisted of memory CD4+ T cells sorted from blood. Subset indicated: CD45RA-negative fraction. The TCR comes from a woman aged 25 to 45 in good health. CDR3 residues: CASSLPSGHQETQYF. CDR3 nucleotides: TGTGCCAGCAGTTTGCCGAGCGGGCACCAAGAGACCCAGTACTTC.